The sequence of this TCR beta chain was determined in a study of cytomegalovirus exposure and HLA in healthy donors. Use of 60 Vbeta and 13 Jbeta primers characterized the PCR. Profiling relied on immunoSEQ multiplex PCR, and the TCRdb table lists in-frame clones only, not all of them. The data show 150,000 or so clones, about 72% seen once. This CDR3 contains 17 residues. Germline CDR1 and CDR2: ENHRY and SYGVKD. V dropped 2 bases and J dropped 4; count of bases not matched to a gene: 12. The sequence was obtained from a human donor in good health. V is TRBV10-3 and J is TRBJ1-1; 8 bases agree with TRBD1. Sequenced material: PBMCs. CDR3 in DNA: TGTGCCATCAGTGAGCGTTCAGGACAGGGTAGGGGCACTGAAGCTTTCTTT. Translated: CAISERSGQGRGTEAFF.